This TCR beta chain came from a study of PD-1 blockade in classical Hodgkin lymphoma. Remarks on this clone: Its antigen is unknown.

The time point was: cycle 4 day 1 (C4D1), after 6 weeks of nivolumab. No patient escaped relapse after autologous stem cell transplantation, and brentuximab vedotin exposure varied. Study-level points and caveats: Nivolumab starters within 1 year of ASCT were excluded. Before treatment, complete responders showed about the same diversity as newly diagnosed patients.

Clones were sequenced by immunoSEQ multiplex PCR, and TCRdb holds only the in-frame ones, with some missing. The sample comprises roughly 39,000 clones, just over 75% of which are singletons, and around 9.8% rests with the top ten. J lost 1 base, V lost 4 bases, and 10 bases had no gene match. This CDR3 is built from 16 residues. In germline, CDR1 is SGDLS, CDR2 YYNGEE. The rearrangement uses TRBV9 and TRBJ2-7; TRBD2 matches 8 bases. This TCR was recovered from a human donor with classical Hodgkin lymphoma. Sequencing was performed on peripheral blood mononuclear cells (PBMCs), taken before the fourth cycle of nivolumab. For the CDR3, the DNA is TGTGCCAGCAGCCCCCGAGGCGGGGGGAGGTCCTACGAGCAGTACTTC. It codes for CASSPRGGGRSYEQYF.